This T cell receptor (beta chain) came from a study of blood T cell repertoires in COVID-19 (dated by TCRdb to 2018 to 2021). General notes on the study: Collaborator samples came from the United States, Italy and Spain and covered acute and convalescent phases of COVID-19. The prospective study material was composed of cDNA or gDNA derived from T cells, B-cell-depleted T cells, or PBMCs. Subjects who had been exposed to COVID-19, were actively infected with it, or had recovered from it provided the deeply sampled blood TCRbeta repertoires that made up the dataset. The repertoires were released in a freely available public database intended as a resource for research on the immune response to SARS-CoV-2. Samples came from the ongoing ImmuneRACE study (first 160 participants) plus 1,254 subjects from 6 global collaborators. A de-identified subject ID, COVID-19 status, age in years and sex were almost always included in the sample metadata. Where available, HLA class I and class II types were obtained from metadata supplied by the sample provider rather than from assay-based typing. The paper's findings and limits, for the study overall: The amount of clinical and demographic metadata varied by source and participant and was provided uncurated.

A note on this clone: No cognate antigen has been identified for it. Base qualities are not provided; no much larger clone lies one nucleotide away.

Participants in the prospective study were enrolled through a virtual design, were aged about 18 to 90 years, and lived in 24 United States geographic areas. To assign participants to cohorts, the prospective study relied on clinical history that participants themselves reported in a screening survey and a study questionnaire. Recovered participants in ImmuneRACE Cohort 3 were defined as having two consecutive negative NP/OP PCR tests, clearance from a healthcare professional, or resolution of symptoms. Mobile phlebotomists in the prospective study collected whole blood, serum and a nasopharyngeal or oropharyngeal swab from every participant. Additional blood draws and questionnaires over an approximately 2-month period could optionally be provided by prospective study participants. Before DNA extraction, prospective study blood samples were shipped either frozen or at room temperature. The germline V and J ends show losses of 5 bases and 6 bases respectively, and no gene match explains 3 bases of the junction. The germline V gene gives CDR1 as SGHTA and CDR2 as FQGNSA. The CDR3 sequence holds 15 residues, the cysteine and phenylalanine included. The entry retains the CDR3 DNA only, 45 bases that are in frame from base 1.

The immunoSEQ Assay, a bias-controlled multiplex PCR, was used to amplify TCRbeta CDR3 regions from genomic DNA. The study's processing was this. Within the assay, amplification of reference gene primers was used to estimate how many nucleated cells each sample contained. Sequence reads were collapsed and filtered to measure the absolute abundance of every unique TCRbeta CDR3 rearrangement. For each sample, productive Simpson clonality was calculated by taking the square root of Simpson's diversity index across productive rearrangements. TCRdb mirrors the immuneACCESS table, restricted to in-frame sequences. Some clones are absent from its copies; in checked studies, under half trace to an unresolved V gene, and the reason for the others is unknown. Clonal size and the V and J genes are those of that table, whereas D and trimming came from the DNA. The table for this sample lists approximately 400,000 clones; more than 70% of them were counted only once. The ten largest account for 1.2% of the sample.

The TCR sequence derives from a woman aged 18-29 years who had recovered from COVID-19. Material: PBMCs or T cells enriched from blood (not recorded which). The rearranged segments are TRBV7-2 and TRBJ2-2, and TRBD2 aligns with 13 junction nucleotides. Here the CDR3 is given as CASSGGTSGAGELFF. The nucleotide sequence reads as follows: TGTGCCAGCAGCGGGGGGACTAGCGGGGCCGGGGAGCTGTTTTTT.